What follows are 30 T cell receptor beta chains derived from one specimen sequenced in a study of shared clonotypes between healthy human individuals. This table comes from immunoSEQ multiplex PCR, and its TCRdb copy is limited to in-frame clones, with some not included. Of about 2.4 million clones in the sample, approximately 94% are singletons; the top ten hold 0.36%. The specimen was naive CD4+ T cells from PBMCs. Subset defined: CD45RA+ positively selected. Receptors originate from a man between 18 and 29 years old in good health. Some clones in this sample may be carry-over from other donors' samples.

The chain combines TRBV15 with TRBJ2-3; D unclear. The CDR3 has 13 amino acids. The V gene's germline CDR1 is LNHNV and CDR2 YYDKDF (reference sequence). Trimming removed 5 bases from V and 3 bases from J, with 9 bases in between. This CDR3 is CATSPTDTDTQYF. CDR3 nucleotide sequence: TGTGCCACCAGCCCGACGGATACAGATACGCAGTATTTT.

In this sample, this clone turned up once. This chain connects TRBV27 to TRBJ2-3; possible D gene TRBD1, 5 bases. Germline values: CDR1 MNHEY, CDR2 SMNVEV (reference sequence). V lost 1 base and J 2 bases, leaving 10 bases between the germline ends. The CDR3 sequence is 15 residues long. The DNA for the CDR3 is TGTGCCAGCAGTTTATGGGGCGGCCCCACAGATACGCAGTATTTT. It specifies CASSLWGGPTDTQYF.

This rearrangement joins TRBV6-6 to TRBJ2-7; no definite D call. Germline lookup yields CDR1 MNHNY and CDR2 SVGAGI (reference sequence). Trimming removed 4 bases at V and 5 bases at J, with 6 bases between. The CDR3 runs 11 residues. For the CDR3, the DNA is TGTGCCAGCAGTTTGTGGGACGAGCAGTACTTC. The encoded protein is CASSLWDEQYF.

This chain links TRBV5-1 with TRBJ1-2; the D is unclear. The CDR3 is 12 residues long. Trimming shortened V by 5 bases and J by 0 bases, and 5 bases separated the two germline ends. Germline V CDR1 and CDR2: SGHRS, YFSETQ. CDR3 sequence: CASRQTNYGYTF. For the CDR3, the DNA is TGCGCCAGCAGACAAACTAACTATGGCTACACCTTC.

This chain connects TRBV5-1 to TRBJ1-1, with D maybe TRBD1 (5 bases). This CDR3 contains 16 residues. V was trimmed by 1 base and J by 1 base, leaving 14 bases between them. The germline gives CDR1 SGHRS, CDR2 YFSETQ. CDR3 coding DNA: TGCGCCAGCAGCTTGTCAGGGCCGACCGGGAACACTGAAGCTTTCTTT. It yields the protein CASSLSGPTGNTEAFF.

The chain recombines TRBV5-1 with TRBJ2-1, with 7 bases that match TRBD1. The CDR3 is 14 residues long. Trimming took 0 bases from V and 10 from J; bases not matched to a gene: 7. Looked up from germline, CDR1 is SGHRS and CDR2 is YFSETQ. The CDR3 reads CASSLEFPGQEQFF. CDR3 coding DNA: TGCGCCAGCAGCTTGGAATTTCCGGGACAGGAGCAGTTCTTC.

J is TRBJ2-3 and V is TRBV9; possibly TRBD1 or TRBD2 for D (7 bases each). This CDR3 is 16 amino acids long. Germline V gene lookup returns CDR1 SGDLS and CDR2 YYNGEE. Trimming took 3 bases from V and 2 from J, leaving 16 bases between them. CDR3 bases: TGTGCCAGCAGCGCTGGGGGGGGACAGTCCACAGATACGCAGTATTTT. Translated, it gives CASSAGGGQSTDTQYF.

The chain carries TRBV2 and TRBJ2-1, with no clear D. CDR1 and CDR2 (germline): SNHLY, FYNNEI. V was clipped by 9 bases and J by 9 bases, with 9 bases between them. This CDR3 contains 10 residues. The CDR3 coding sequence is TGTGCCAGGACCGTAAGTGAGCAGTTCTTC. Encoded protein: CARTVSEQFF.

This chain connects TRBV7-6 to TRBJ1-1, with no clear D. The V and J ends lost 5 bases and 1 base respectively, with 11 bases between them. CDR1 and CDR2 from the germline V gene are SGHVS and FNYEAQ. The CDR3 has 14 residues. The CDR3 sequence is CASSPGWGNTEAFF. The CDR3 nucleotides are TGTGCCAGCAGCCCAGGATGGGGGAACACTGAAGCTTTCTTT.

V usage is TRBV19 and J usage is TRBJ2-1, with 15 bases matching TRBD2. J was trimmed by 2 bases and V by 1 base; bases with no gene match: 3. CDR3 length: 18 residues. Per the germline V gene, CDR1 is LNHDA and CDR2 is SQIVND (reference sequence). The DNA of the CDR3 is TGTGCCAGTAGTATAGGGACTAGCGGGGGGGGAACCTACAATGAGCAGTTCTTC. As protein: CASSIGTSGGGTYNEQFF.

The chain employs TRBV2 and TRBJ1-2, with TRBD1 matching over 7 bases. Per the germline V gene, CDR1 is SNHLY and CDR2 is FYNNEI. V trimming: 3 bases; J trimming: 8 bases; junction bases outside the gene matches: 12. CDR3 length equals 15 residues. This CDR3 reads CASSDTSRDRGGYTF. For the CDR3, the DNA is TGTGCCAGCAGTGACACCAGCCGGGACAGAGGGGGCTACACCTTC.

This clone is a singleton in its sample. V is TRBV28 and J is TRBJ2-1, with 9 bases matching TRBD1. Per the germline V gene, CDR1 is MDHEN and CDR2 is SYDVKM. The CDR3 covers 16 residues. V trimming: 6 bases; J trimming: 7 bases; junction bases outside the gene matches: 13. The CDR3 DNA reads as TGTGCCAGCAGCTCTCCCGGGGACAGGGAGGGGAATGAGCAGTTCTTC. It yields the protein CASSSPGDREGNEQFF.

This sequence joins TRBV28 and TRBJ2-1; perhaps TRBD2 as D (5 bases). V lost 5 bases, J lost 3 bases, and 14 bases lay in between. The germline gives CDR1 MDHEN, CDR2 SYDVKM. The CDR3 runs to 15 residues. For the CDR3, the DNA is TGTGCCAGCAGTCCCACGGGGAATCGCTACAATGAGCAGTTCTTC. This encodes CASSPTGNRYNEQFF.

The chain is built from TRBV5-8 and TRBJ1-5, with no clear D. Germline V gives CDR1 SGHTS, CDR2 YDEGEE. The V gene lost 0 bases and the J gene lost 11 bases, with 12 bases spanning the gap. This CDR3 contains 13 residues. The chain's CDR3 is CASSLAGWAAQHF. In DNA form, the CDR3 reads TGTGCCAGCAGCTTGGCCGGTTGGGCCGCCCAGCATTTT.

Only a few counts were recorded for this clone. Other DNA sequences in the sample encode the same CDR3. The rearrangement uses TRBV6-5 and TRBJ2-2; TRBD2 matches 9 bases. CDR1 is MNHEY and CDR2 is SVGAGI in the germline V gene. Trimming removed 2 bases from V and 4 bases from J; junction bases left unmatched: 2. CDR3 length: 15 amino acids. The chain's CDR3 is CASSYGGRATGELFF. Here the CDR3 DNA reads TGTGCCAGCAGTTACGGCGGGAGGGCCACCGGGGAGCTGTTTTTT.

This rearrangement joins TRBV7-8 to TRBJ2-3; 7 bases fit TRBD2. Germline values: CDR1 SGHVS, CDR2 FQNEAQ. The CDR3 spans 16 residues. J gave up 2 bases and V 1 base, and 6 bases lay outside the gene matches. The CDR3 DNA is TGTGCCAGCAGCTTAGTGGGGGGAGGGGTCACAGATACGCAGTATTTT. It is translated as CASSLVGGGVTDTQYF.

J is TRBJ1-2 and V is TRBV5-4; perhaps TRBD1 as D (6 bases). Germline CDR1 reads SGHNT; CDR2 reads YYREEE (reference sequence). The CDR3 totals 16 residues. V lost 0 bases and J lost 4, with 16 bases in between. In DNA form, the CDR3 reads TGTGCCAGCAGCTTGGGTTCGGGGGCGTCGCCCTATGGCTACACCTTC. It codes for CASSLGSGASPYGYTF.

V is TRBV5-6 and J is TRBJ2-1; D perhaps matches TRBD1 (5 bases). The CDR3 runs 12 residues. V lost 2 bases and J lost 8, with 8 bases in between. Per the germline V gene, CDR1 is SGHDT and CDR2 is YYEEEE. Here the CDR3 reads CASSFRVDEQFF. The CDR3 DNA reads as TGTGCCAGCAGCTTCAGGGTCGATGAGCAGTTCTTC.

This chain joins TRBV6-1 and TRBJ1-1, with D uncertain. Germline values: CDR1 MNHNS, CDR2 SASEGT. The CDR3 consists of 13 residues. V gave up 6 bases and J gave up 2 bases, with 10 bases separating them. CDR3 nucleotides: TGTGCCAGCAGCCCAAACAGAAACACTGAAGCTTTCTTT. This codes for CASSPNRNTEAFF.

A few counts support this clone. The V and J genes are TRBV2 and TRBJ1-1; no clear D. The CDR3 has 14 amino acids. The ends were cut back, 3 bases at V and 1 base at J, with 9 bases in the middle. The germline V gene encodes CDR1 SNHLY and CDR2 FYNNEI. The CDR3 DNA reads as TGTGCCAGCAGTGACGGCATGGGGAACACTGAAGCTTTCTTT. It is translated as CASSDGMGNTEAFF.

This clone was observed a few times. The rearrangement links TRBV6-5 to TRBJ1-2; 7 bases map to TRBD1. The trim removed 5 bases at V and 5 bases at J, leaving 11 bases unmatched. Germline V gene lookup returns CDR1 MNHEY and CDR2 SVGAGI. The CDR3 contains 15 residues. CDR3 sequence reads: CASSTSPQGPYGYTF. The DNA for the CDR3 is TGTGCCAGCAGTACATCCCCACAGGGGCCTTATGGCTACACCTTC.

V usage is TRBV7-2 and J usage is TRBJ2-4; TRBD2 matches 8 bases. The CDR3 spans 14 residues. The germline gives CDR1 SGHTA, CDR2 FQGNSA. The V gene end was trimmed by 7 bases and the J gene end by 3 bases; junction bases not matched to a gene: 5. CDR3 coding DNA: TGTGCCAGCACCGAAACTAGCGGCAAAAACATTCAGTACTTC. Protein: CASTETSGKNIQYF.

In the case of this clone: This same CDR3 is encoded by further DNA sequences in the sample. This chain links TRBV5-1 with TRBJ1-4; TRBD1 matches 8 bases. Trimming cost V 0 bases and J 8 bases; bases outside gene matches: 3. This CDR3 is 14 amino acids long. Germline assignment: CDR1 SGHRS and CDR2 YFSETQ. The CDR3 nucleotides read TGCGCCAGCAGCTTGGGGGACAGGCGGGAAAAACTGTTTTTT. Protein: CASSLGDRREKLFF.

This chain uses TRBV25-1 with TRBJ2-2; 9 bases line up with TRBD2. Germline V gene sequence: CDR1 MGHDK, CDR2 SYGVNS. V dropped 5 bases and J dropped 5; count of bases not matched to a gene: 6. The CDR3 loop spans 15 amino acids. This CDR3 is CASSSRGRGTGELFF. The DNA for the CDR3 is TGTGCCAGCAGTTCTCGCGGGAGGGGAACCGGGGAGCTGTTTTTT.

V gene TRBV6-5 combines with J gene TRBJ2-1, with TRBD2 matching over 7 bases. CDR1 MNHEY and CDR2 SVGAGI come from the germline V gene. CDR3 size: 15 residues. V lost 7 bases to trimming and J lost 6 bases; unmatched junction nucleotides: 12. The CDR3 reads CASKEGAGAGNEQFF. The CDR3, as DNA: TGTGCCAGCAAAGAAGGGGCGGGAGCGGGCAATGAGCAGTTCTTC.

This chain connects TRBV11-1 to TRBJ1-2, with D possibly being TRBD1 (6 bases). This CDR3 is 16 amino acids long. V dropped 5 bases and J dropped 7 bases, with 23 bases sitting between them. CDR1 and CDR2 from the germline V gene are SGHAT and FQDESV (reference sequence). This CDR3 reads CASSNTPTGEGSGYTF. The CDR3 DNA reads TGTGCCAGCAGCAACACCCCGACAGGTGAAGGATCTGGCTACACCTTC.

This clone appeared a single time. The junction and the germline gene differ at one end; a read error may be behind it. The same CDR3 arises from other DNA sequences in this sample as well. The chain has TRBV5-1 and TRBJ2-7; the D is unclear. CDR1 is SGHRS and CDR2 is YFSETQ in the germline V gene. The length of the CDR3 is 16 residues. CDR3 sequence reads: CASSLGVVGSSYEQYF. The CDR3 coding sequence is TGCGCCAGCAGCTTGGGGGTGGTGGGAAGCTCCTACGAGCAATACTTC.

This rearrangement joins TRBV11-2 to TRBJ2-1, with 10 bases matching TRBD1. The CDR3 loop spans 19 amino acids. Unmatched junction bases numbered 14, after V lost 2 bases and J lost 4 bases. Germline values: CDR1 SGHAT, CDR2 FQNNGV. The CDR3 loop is CASSLRRDRGIWSYNEQFF. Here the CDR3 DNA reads TGTGCCAGCAGCTTACGCCGGGACAGGGGAATTTGGTCGTACAATGAGCAGTTCTTC.

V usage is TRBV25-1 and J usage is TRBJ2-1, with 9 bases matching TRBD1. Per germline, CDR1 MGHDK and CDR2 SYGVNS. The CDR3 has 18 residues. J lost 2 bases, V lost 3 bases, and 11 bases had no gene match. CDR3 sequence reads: CASSDLRGTGQTYNEQFF. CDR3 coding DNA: TGTGCCAGCAGTGACTTGCGAGGGACAGGGCAAACCTACAATGAGCAGTTCTTC.

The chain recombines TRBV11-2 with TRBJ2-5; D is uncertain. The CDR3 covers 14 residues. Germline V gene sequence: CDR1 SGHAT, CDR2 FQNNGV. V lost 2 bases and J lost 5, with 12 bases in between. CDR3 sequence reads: CASSLSRSVETQYF. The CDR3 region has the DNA TGTGCCAGCAGCTTAAGCCGGTCCGTGGAGACCCAGTACTTC. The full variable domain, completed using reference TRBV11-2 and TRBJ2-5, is EAGVAQSPRYKIIEKRQSVAFWCNPISGHATLYWYQQILGQGPKLLIQFQNNGVVDDSQLPKDRFSAERLKGVDSTLKIQPAKLEDSAVYLCASSLSRSVETQYFGPGTRLLVL.